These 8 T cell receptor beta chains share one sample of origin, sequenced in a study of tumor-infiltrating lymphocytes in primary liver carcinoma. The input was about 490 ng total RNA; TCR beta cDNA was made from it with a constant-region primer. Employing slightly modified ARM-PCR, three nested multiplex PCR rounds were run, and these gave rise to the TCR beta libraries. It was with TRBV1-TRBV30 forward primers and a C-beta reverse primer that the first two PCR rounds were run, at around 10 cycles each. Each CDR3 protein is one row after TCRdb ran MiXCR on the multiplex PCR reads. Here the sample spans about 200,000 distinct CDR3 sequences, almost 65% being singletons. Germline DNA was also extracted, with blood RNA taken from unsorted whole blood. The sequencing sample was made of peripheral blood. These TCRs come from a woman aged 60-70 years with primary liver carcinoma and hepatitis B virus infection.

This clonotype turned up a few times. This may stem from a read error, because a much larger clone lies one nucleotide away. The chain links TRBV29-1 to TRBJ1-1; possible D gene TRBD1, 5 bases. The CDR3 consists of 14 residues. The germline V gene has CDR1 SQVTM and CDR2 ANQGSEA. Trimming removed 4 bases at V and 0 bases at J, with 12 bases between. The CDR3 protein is CSVAEGLMNTEAFF. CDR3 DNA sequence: TGCAGCGTTGCCGAGGGGCTCATGAACACTGAAGCTTTCTTT.

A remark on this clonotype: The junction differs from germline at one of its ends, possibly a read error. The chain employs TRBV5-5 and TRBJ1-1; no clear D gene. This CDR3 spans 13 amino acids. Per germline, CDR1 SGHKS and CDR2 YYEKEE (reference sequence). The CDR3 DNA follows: TGTGCCAGTAGCTTGGTATCGAACACTGAAGCTTCCTTT. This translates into CASSLVSNTEASF.

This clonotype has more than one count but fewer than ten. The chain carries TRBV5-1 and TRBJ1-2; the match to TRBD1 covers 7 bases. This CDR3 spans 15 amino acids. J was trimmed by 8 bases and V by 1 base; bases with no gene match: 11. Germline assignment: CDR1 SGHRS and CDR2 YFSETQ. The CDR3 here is CASSLQVTGLEGYTF. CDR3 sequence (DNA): TGCGCCAGCAGCTTGCAGGTGACAGGGCTGGAGGGCTACACCTTC.

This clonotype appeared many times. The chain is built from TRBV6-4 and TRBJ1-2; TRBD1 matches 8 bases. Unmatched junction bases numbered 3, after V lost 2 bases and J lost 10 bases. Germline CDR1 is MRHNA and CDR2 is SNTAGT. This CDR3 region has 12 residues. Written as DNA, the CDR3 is TGTGCCAGCAGTGACCGACAGGGGACCTACACCTTC. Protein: CASSDRQGTYTF.

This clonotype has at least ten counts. The chain's CDR3 is CASSLSGGPSTDTQYF. The CDR3 DNA reads TGCGCCAGCAGCCTCTCCGGAGGACCTAGCACAGATACGCAGTATTTT. The chain carries TRBV4-1 and TRBJ2-3, with TRBD2 as a possible D gene (5 bases). CDR3 length: 16 amino acids. The germline V gene has CDR1 MGHRA and CDR2 YSYEKL. V was clipped by 4 bases and J by 0 bases, with 14 bases between them.

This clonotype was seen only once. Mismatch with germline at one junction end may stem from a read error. The CDR3, as DNA: TGCGCCATCAGCCAAGTCAACAGCTCAGTCTTC. This encodes CAISQVNSSVF. J is TRBJ1-2 and V is TRBV4-1; D gene ambiguous. This CDR3 has 11 residues. Germline values: CDR1 MGHRA, CDR2 YSYEKL.

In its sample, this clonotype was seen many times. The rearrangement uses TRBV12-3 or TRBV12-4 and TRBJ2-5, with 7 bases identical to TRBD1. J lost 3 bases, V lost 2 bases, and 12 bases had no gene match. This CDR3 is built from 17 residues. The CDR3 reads CASSLMARQGKEETQYF. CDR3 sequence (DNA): TGTGCCAGCAGTTTAATGGCCCGACAGGGAAAGGAAGAGACCCAGTACTTC.

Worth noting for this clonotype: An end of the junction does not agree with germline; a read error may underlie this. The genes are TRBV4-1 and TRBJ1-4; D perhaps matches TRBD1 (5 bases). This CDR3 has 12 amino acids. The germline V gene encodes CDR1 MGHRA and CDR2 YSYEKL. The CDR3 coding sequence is TGCACCAGCAGCATACCAGGGGAAAAACTGTTTTTT. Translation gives CTSSIPGEKLFF.